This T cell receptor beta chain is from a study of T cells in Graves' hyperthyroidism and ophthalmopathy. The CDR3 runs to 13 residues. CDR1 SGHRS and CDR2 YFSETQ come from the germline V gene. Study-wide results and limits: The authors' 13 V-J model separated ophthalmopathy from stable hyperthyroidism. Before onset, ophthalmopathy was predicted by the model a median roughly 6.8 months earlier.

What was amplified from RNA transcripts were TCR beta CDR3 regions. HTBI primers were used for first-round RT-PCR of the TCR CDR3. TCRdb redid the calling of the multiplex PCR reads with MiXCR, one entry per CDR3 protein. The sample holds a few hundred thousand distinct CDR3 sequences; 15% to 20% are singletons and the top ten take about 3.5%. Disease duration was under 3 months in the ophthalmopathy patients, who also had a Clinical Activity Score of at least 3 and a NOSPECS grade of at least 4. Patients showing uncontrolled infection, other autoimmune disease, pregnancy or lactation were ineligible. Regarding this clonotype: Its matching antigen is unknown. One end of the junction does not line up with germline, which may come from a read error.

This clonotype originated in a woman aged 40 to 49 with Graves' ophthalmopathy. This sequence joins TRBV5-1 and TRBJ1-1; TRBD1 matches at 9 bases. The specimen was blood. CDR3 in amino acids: CASSPGQGSEASF. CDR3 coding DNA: TGCGCCAGCAGCCCTGGACAGGGGTCTGAAGCTTCCTTT. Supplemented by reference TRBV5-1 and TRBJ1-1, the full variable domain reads KAGVTQTPRYLIKTRGQQVTLSCSPISGHRSVSWYQQTPGQGLQFLFEYFSETQRNKGNFPGRFSGRQFSNSRSEMNVSTLELGDSALYLCASSPGQGSEASFGQGTRLTVV.